The sequence of this T cell receptor beta chain was determined in a study of breast tumors, draining lymph nodes, adjacent tissues. V shed 0 bases and J 7 bases; nucleotides not matched to a gene: 6. CDR1 and CDR2 (germline): LGHNA, YSLEER. This CDR3 comprises 15 residues. MiXCR, applied by TCRdb to the multiplex PCR reads, yields one record per CDR3 protein. The sample lists 70,000 to 85,000 distinct CDR3 sequences, roughly a fifth occurring once. Breast cancer patients provided tissue from their axillary draining lymph nodes. This clonotype was recorded many times. Material: axillary lymph node tissue. The chain links TRBV4-3 to TRBJ2-3; 8 bases are shared with TRBD2. The TCR sequence derives from a female donor with breast cancer. Some clones in this sample may be carry-over from other donors' samples. The CDR3 loop reads CASSQEARLAYTQYF. DNA of the CDR3: TGCGCCAGCAGCCAAGAAGCCCGACTAGCGTATACGCAGTATTTT.